This TCR beta chain came from a study of shared clonotypes between healthy human individuals. Execution of the assay was at deep level. TCRdb's table, derived via immunoSEQ multiplex PCR, lists solely in-frame clones and lacks some. The sample carries approximately 1,000,000 clones, around 78% recorded once. The germline V gene encodes CDR1 SEHNR and CDR2 FQNEAQ (reference sequence). The CDR3 is 15 residues long. V shed 5 bases, J shed 3 bases, and the junction held 6 bases outside the gene matches. V is TRBV7-9 and J is TRBJ2-3; 9 bases agree with TRBD2. The source is a man aged 18-30 years in good health. Some clones in this sample may be carry-over from other donors' samples. Sequences were obtained from memory CD4+ T cells from PBMCs. Subset in this sample: CD45RA-negative fraction. The CDR3 sequence: CASSHGTSRTDTQYF. CDR3 sequence (DNA): TGTGCCAGCAGCCACGGGACTAGCCGAACAGATACGCAGTATTTT. The complete variable domain, with remaining parts taken from reference TRBV7-9 and TRBJ2-3, reads DTGVSQNPRHKITKRGQNVTFRCDPISEHNRLYWYRQTLGQGPEFLTYFQNEAQLEKSRLLSDRFSAERPKGSFSTLEIQRTEQGDSAMYLCASSHGTSRTDTQYFGPGTRLTVL.